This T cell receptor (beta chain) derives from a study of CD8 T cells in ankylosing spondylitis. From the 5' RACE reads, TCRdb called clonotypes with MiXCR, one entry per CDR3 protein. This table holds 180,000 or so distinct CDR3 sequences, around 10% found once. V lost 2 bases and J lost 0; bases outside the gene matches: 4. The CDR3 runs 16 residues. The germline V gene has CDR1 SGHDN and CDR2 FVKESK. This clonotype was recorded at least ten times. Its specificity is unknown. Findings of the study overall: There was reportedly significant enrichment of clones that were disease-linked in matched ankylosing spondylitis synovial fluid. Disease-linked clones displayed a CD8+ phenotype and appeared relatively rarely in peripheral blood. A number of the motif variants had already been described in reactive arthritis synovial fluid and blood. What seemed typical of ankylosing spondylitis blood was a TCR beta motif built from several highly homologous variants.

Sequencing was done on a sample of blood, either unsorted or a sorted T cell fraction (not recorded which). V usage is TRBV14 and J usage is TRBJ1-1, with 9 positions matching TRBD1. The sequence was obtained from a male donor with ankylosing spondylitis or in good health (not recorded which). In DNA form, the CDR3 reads TGTGCCAGCAGCCAAAAGACAGGGGGAGTGAACACTGAAGCTTTCTTT. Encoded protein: CASSQKTGGVNTEAFF.